What follows are 27 T cell receptor beta chains derived from one specimen sequenced in a study of T cells after yellow fever vaccination. TCRdb re-analysed the 5' RACE reads in MiXCR, keeping a single row per CDR3 protein. Of around 600,000 distinct CDR3 sequences in the sample, more than 9% were seen once. The specimen was PBMCs, collected on the day of the yellow fever booster vaccination. These receptors all come from a man aged 30 to 39 who received the YFV17D yellow fever vaccine.

In its sample, this clonotype was seen a few times. The chain joins TRBV6-2 or TRBV6-3 to TRBJ2-3, with 10 bases matching TRBD2. The CDR3 is 15 residues long. V gave up 2 bases and J gave up 4 bases; unmatched junction bases: 3. Germline V gene sequence: CDR1 MNHEY, CDR2 SVGEGT. The CDR3 region has the DNA TGTGCCAGCAGTTACGGGACTAGCGAGGCAGATACGCAGTATTTT. Amino acid sequence: CASSYGTSEADTQYF.

The V call is TRBV7-9, the J call TRBJ1-6, with 7 positions matching TRBD1. Looked up from germline, CDR1 is SEHNR and CDR2 is FQNEAQ (reference sequence). Trimming removed 1 base from V and 4 bases from J; junction bases left unmatched: 4. The CDR3 is 16 residues long. The chain's CDR3 is CASSLDRGGYNSPLHF. The CDR3, as DNA: TGTGCCAGCAGCTTAGACAGGGGAGGTTATAATTCACCCCTCCACTTT.

The J gene is TRBJ2-5, the V gene TRBV11-2, with TRBD1 identical over 7 bases. V shed 1 base and J 5 bases; nucleotides not matched to a gene: 16. This CDR3 is built from 18 residues. Germline V CDR1 and CDR2: SGHAT, FQNNGV. This chain's CDR3 is CASSLGVSEQGPGETQYF. DNA for the CDR3: TGTGCCAGCAGCTTAGGAGTTTCGGAACAGGGGCCTGGCGAGACCCAGTACTTC.

The chain links TRBV7-8 to TRBJ2-7; TRBD1 agrees at 10 bases. V gave up 0 bases and J gave up 0 bases; unmatched junction bases: 8. The CDR3 consists of 18 residues. CDR1 SGHVS and CDR2 FQNEAQ come from the germline V gene. CDR3 sequence: CASSLARVGQGGSYEQYF. Here the CDR3 DNA reads TGTGCCAGCAGCTTAGCGCGAGTCGGACAGGGGGGCTCCTACGAGCAGTACTTC.

With regard to this clonotype: The junction differs from germline at one of its ends, possibly a read error. The chain recombines TRBV12-3 or TRBV12-4 with TRBJ2-7; a possible D gene is TRBD1 (6 bases). The CDR3 has 14 amino acids. This chain's CDR3 is CANSLSGTKYEQYF. DNA for the CDR3: TGTGCCAACAGTTTATCCGGGACAAAGTACGAGCAGTACTTC.

The chain employs TRBV14 and TRBJ2-7; D tentatively reads TRBD1 or TRBD2 (5 bases each). The V gene's germline CDR1 is SGHDN and CDR2 FVKESK. The V end lost 0 bases, the J end lost 6 bases, and 12 bases lay between the germline ends. This CDR3 contains 14 residues. The CDR3 region has the DNA TGTGCCAGCAGCCAAGATGTGTTCGGGGCCGAGCAGTACTTC. The encoded protein is CASSQDVFGAEQYF.

This chain connects TRBV3-1 to TRBJ2-5; no firm D call. CDR3 length equals 15 residues. Germline V gene sequence: CDR1 LGHDT, CDR2 YNNKEL (reference sequence). The germline V and J ends were trimmed by 1 base and 4 bases, with 13 bases remaining between them. Written as DNA, the CDR3 is TGTGCCAGCAGCCAAGTGAGGCTCTACTCAGAGACCCAGTACTTC. Amino acids: CASSQVRLYSETQYF.

This clonotype was counted a few times. The chain joins TRBV7-2 to TRBJ2-4, with D possibly being TRBD1 (6 bases). This CDR3 is 17 amino acids long. V lost 1 base, J lost 0 bases, and 13 bases lay in between. The germline V gene has CDR1 SGHTA and CDR2 FQGNSA. The CDR3, as DNA: TGTGCCAGCAGCTTAGGACAGGCCTGGGGAGCCAAAAACATTCAGTACTTC. Translating gives CASSLGQAWGAKNIQYF.

This clonotype was counted ten times or more. This chain links TRBV7-9 with TRBJ2-7; TRBD1 might be the D (6 bases). V lost 5 bases and J lost 0, with 11 bases in between. The length of the CDR3 is 14 residues. Germline V gene lookup returns CDR1 SEHNR and CDR2 FQNEAQ (reference sequence). The CDR3 sequence is CASSPGQTSYEQYF. As DNA, the CDR3 is TGTGCCAGCAGCCCTGGACAGACCTCCTACGAGCAGTACTTC. Full variable domain (remainder filled in from reference TRBV7-9 and TRBJ2-7): DTGVSQNPRHKITKRGQNVTFRCDPISEHNRLYWYRQTLGQGPEFLTYFQNEAQLEKSRLLSDRFSAERPKGSFSTLEIQRTEQGDSAMYLCASSPGQTSYEQYFGPGTRLTVT.

This chain connects TRBV7-2 to TRBJ1-3, with D possibly TRBD1 on 5 matching bases. Germline V lookup: CDR1 SGHTA, CDR2 FQGNSA. The CDR3 is 16 residues long. Trimming removed 4 bases at V and 5 bases at J, with 18 bases between. The DNA of the CDR3 is TGTGCCAGCAGCTCCCTGGGGGGGGGTTTGAGAAACACCATATATTTT. Its translation is CASSSLGGGLRNTIYF. The variable domain in full, completed from reference TRBV7-2 and TRBJ1-3, reads GAGVSQSPSNKVTEKGKDVELRCDPISGHTALYWYRQSLGQGLEFLIYFQGNSAPDKSGLPSDRFSAERTGGSVSTLTIQRTQQEDSAVYLCASSSLGGGLRNTIYFGEGSWLTVV.

The chain combines TRBV20-1 with TRBJ1-2; no definite D call. The CDR3 sequence is 10 residues long. V dropped 5 bases and J dropped 4 bases, with 5 bases sitting between them. CDR1 and CDR2 from the germline V gene are DFQATT and SNEGSKA (reference sequence). The DNA of the CDR3 is TGCAGTGCTGGCCTCTATGGCTACACCTTC. Translating it yields CSAGLYGYTF.

This clonotype was seen many times. The V gene is TRBV5-1, the J gene TRBJ2-1; D gene unclear. Germline-derived CDR1 and CDR2 are SGHRS and YFSETQ. The CDR3 loop spans 11 amino acids. The germline V and J ends were trimmed by 6 bases and 5 bases, with 6 bases remaining between them. The CDR3 loop reads CASTLNNEQFF. Here the CDR3 DNA reads TGCGCCAGCACTCTAAACAATGAGCAGTTCTTC.

This clonotype appeared many times. The rearrangement uses TRBV5-1 and TRBJ2-1; 10 bases fit TRBD1. CDR1 and CDR2 (germline): SGHRS, YFSETQ. The V segment lost 4 bases and the J segment 7 bases; nucleotides outside the gene matches: 5. The CDR3 sequence is 14 residues long. CDR3 residues: CASSLGQGGNEQFF. CDR3 sequence (DNA): TGCGCCAGCAGCCTCGGACAGGGGGGGAATGAGCAGTTCTTC.

This clonotype was counted at least ten times. The V and J genes are TRBV7-8 and TRBJ2-7; tentatively, D is TRBD1 or TRBD2 (6 bases each). CDR3 length equals 14 residues. V dropped 5 bases and J dropped 1 base, with 12 bases sitting between them. The germline gives CDR1 SGHVS, CDR2 FQNEAQ. The CDR3 coding sequence is TGTGCCAGCAGCAGGGGGGACGGTTCCTACGAGCAGTACTTC. Its protein is CASSRGDGSYEQYF.

CDR3 DNA: TGCAGTGCTCCGGGACAGACGAACACTGAAGCTTTCTTT. Amino acid sequence: CSAPGQTNTEAFF. V and J are TRBV20-1 and TRBJ1-1; 7 bases line up with TRBD1. Trimming removed 5 bases from V and 1 base from J; junction bases left unmatched: 4. CDR3 length equals 13 residues. Germline V gene data show CDR1 as DFQATT and CDR2 as SNEGSKA (reference sequence).

This clonotype was observed a few times. The chain employs TRBV5-1 and TRBJ2-1; possible D gene TRBD2, 5 bases. Germline V CDR1 and CDR2: SGHRS, YFSETQ. Trimming took 4 bases from V and 9 from J, leaving 17 bases between them. CDR3 length: 14 amino acids. The CDR3: CASSPGLINTEQFF. The CDR3 DNA reads as TGCGCCAGCAGCCCCGGACTCATCAACACTGAGCAGTTCTTC.

The V and J genes are TRBV20-1 and TRBJ2-7; tentatively, D is TRBD1 (5 bases). The CDR3 loop spans 14 amino acids. Germline V gene data show CDR1 as DFQATT and CDR2 as SNEGSKA (reference sequence). Trimming took 6 bases from V and 4 from J, leaving 19 bases between them. CDR3 protein: CSAPAQGGVYEQYF. Written as DNA, the CDR3 is TGCAGTGCCCCGGCTCAGGGCGGAGTGTACGAGCAGTACTTC.

This clonotype turned up a few times. V is TRBV6-5 and J is TRBJ2-5, with 9 bases matching TRBD2. The V and J ends lost 3 bases and 4 bases, in that order; junction bases with no gene match: 12. The CDR3 is made up of 17 amino acids. Per the germline V gene, CDR1 is MNHEY and CDR2 is SVGAGI. CDR3 sequence (DNA): TGTGCCAGCAGTTATGGTAGCGGGAGCGGTGGGGGAGAGACCCAGTACTTC. It encodes CASSYGSGSGGGETQYF.

This clonotype was found a few times. The chain couples TRBV29-1 to TRBJ1-2; 8 bases fit TRBD1. CDR3 length: 12 residues. Germline CDR1 is SQVTM and CDR2 is ANQGSEA. With V trimmed by 5 bases and J by 4 bases, 3 bases remained unmatched. DNA of the CDR3: TGCAGCGTTACTGGGACAGGCTATGGCTACACCTTC. Translated, it gives CSVTGTGYGYTF. Full variable domain (missing parts from reference TRBV29-1 and TRBJ1-2): SAVISQKPSRDICQRGTSLTIQCQVDSQVTMMFWYRQQPGQSLTLIATANQGSEATYESGFVIDKFPISRPNLTFSTLTVSNMSPEDSSIYLCSVTGTGYGYTFGSGTRLTVV.

This rearrangement joins TRBV7-3 to TRBJ2-7; 7 bases agree with TRBD1. The junction had 8 bases not matched to a gene; V was cut back by 5 bases and J by 1 base. CDR1 is SGHTA, CDR2 FQGTGA, per germline. The CDR3 is 15 residues long. The CDR3 DNA is TGTGCCAGCAGCGTCGAGGTGGGACAGTCCTACGAGCAGTACTTC. Translating it yields CASSVEVGQSYEQYF.

The gene calls are TRBV5-1 and TRBJ2-2, with D possibly TRBD2 on 5 matching bases. This CDR3 has 15 residues. Per the germline V gene, CDR1 is SGHRS and CDR2 is YFSETQ. V was shortened by 0 bases and J by 7 bases, with 13 bases between the two germline ends. The CDR3: CASSLASQRDGELFF. Here the CDR3 DNA reads TGCGCCAGCAGCTTGGCGTCCCAACGGGACGGGGAGCTGTTTTTT.

This clonotype showed up just a few times. The V call is TRBV14, the J call TRBJ2-1; 10 bases are a match to TRBD2. The length of the CDR3 is 21 residues. Trimming removed 0 bases from V and 2 bases from J; junction bases left unmatched: 16. CDR1 is SGHDN, CDR2 FVKESK, per germline. The CDR3 sequence: CASSQDPASGGWYRPYNEQFF. CDR3 coding DNA: TGTGCCAGCAGCCAAGATCCGGCTAGCGGGGGCTGGTATCGGCCCTACAATGAGCAGTTCTTC.

V gene TRBV27 combines with J gene TRBJ1-6; D gene uncertain. Germline V CDR1 and CDR2: MNHEY, SMNVEV (reference sequence). CDR3 size: 15 residues. V was cut by 2 bases and J by 1 base, with 6 bases left in between. The CDR3 DNA sequence: TGTGCCAGCAGTTTAGGACGTTCCTATAATTCACCCCTCCACTTT. Protein: CASSLGRSYNSPLHF.

Many counts were recorded for this clonotype. The gene calls are TRBV4-3 and TRBJ2-2, with no clear D. V lost 0 bases to trimming and J lost 1 base, with 6 bases between them. The germline CDR1 and CDR2 sequences are LGHNA and YSLEER. The CDR3 consists of 15 residues. The CDR3 here is CASSQDSRNTGELFF. The CDR3 bases are TGCGCCAGCAGCCAAGATAGCAGGAACACCGGGGAGCTGTTTTTT.

The chain combines TRBV11-3 with TRBJ2-3; D is unclear. The V end was cut by 5 bases, the J end by 6 bases, with 12 bases between. Germline CDR1 is SGHNT and CDR2 is YENEEA. The CDR3 is 13 amino acids. Here the CDR3 reads CASSGFSGDTQYF. In nucleotides, the CDR3 is TGTGCCAGCAGCGGATTTAGTGGGGATACGCAGTATTTT.

The V and J genes are TRBV5-1 and TRBJ2-1, with TRBD2 matching 8 bases. The V gene end was trimmed by 2 bases and the J gene end by 8 bases; junction bases not matched to a gene: 6. Germline V gene sequence: CDR1 SGHRS, CDR2 YFSETQ. This CDR3 is 14 amino acids long. Here the CDR3 reads CASSLSGSLHEQFF. The CDR3 DNA sequence: TGCGCCAGCAGCTTAAGCGGGAGTCTACATGAGCAGTTCTTC.

This clonotype was seen only a few times. J is TRBJ2-1 and V is TRBV6-1; 10 nucleotides match TRBD2. CDR3 size: 15 residues. Germline lookup yields CDR1 MNHNS and CDR2 SASEGT. V dropped 7 bases and J dropped 1; count of bases not matched to a gene: 4. CDR3 coding DNA: TGTGCCAGCACCCCAGCGGGAGGGTCCTACAATGAGCAGTTCTTC. Residues: CASTPAGGSYNEQFF.